This T cell receptor beta chain is drawn from a study of T cell responses to AZD1222 COVID-19 vaccine. Findings of the study overall: Nearly half of unique spike-specific TCRs reportedly avoided B.1.351 and B.1.1.7 mutated regions. Spike-specific TCR breadth and depth went up after people got two AZD1222 doses.

Germline assignment: CDR1 KGHSH and CDR2 LQKENI. The V end lost 1 base, the J end lost 6 bases, and 19 bases lay between the germline ends. The CDR3 is 17 residues long. Comments on this clone: Its target is unknown.

TCRdb's table, derived via immunoSEQ multiplex PCR, lists solely in-frame clones and lacks some. The profile shows roughly 70,000 clones, roughly 87% of them singletons. Analyses pooled second doses at about 4 or about 12 weeks. The TCR comes from an adult who received the AZD1222 COVID-19 vaccine. The chain recombines TRBV18 with TRBJ2-1, with D tentatively TRBD1 (6 bases). The material was peripheral blood, obtained 28 days after the second AZD1222 dose. CDR3 protein: CASSPLGTQQSINEQFF. CDR3 DNA: TGTGCCAGCTCACCACTCGGGACACAGCAATCGATCAATGAGCAGTTCTTC.